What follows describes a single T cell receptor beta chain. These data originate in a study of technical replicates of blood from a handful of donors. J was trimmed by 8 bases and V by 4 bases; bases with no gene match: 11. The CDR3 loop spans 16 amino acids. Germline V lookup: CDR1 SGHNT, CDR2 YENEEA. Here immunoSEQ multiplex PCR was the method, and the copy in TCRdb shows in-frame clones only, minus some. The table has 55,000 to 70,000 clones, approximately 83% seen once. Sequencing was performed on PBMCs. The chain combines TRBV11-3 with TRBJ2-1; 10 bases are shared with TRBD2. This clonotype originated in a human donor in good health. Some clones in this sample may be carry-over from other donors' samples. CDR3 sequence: CASSSGLARSRDEQFF. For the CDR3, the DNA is TGTGCCAGCAGCTCGGGACTAGCGAGGTCCAGGGATGAGCAGTTCTTC.